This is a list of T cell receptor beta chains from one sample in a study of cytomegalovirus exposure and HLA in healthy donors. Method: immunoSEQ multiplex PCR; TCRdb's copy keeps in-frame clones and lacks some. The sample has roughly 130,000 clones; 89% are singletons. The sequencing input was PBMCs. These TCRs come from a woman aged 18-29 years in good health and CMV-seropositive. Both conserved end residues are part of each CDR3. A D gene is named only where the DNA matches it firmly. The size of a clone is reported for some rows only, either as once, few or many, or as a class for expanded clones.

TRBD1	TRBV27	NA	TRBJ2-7	CASGRDRKRYEQYF	TGTGCCAGCGGACGGGACAGGAAGAGGTACGAGCAGTACTTC
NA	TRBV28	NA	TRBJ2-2	CASTGHFTGELFF	TGTGCCAGCACGGGACACTTCACCGGGGAGCTGTTTTTT
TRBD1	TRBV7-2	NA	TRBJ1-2	CASSPGTGGSLGYTF	TGTGCCAGCAGCCCCGGGACAGGGGGCTCGCTGGGCTACACCTTC
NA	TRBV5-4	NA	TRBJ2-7	CASSQGSYEQYF	TGTGCCAGCAGTCAGGGGAGCTACGAGCAGTACTTC
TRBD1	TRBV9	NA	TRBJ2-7	CASSVEGGQGYEQYF	TGTGCCAGCAGCGTAGAGGGGGGACAGGGCTACGAGCAGTACTTC
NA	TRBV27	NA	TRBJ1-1	CASSFRLARGTTEAFF	TGTGCCAGCAGTTTTCGGTTGGCACGGGGGACCACTGAAGCTTTCTTT
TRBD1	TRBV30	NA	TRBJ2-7	CAWSLGTGSYEQYF	TGTGCCTGGAGTCTCGGGACAGGTTCCTACGAGCAGTACTTC
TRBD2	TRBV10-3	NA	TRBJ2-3	CAIGSAGGSDTQYF	TGTGCCATCGGGTCGGCGGGAGGGTCAGATACGCAGTATTTT
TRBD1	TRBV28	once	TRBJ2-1	CASSPNWTGNEQFF	TGTGCCAGCAGTCCCAACTGGACAGGCAATGAGCAGTTCTTC
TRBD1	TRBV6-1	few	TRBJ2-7	CASSRTGPYEQYF	TGTGCCAGCAGTAGGACAGGGCCCTACGAGCAGTACTTC
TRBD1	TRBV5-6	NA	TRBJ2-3	CASSLAQGADTQYF	TGTGCCAGCAGCTTGGCCCAGGGGGCGGATACGCAGTATTTT
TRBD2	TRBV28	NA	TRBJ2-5	CASSPPSRGGETQYF	TGTGCCAGCAGCCCGCCCTCGCGGGGGGGTGAGACCCAGTACTTC
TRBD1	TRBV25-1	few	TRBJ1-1	CASSDTGESTEAFF	TGTGCCAGCAGCGACACAGGGGAAAGCACTGAAGCTTTCTTT
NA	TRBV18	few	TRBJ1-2	CASSPPIDPDYGYTF	TGTGCCAGCTCACCACCCATAGATCCTGACTATGGCTACACCTTC
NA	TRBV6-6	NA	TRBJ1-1	CASRSGGYRATEAFF	TGTGCCAGCAGATCGGGGGGCTACCGGGCAACTGAAGCTTTCTTT
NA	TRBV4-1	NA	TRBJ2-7	CASSQESRGPYEQYF	TGCGCCAGCAGCCAAGAGAGTAGGGGCCCCTACGAGCAGTACTTC
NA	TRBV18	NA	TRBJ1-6	CASSRRDTTRIASSYNSPLHF	TGTGCCAGCTCCCGCCGGGACACAACTAGGATTGCTAGCTCCTATAATTCACCCCTCCACTTT
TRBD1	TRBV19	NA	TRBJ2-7	CASSYAPGGSYEQYF	TGTGCCAGTAGTTATGCGCCAGGGGGCTCCTACGAGCAGTACTTC
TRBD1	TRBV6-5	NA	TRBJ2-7	CASSYPGQGYEQYF	TGTGCCAGCAGTTACCCGGGACAGGGCTACGAGCAGTACTTC
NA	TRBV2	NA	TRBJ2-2	CASSPDRSTGELFF	TGTGCCAGCAGTCCTGACAGATCCACCGGGGAGCTGTTTTTT
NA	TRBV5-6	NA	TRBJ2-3	CASSLTGSTDTQYF	TGTGCCAGCAGCCTGACAGGAAGCACAGATACGCAGTATTTT
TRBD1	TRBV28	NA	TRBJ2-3	CASSSHMDRPIDTQYF	TGTGCCAGCAGTTCTCACATGGACAGGCCCATCGATACGCAGTATTTT
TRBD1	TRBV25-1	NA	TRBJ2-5	CASSDTDRGKETQYF	TGTGCCAGCAGTGACACCGACAGGGGGAAGGAGACCCAGTACTTC